This record concerns one T cell receptor beta chain sequence. Its antigen is undetermined. Using immunoSEQ multiplex PCR, the repertoire was profiled, and TCRdb retains in-frame clones only, with some absent. The data contain over 150,000 clones, approximately 94% of them singletons. This sample is drawn from a study of OX40 agonist ivuxolimab in advanced cancers. Points from the study as a whole: At doses 0.1 to 3.0 mg/kg, CD4+ and CD8+ clones expanded. Those patients achieving a partial response at 0.1-3.0 mg/kg showed among the lowest clonal expansion.

Patients with autoimmune history or systemic immunosuppression were excluded. At baseline, cycle 4 day 1, and cycle 7 day 1, blood was sampled. Looked up from germline, CDR1 is SGHAT and CDR2 is FQDESV (reference sequence). V was cut by 1 base and J by 3 bases, with 7 bases left in between. The CDR3 extends over 14 amino acids. This TCR was recovered from an adult with an advanced solid tumor such as melanoma, head and neck, liver or kidney cancer. Sample: CD4+ or CD8+ T cells sorted from blood, taken in a trial of the OX40 agonist ivuxolimab. This chain uses TRBV11-1 with TRBJ2-1, with D hard to call. CDR3 sequence: CASSLEHSYNEQFF. The DNA of the CDR3 is TGTGCCAGCAGCTTAGAACACAGCTACAATGAGCAGTTCTTC.